This T cell receptor beta chain originates from a study of blood T cell repertoires in COVID-19. In the study overall: COVID-19 samples, acute and convalescent, were from the United States, Italy and Spain. T cells, B-cell-depleted T cells, or PBMCs supplied cDNA or gDNA.

The CDR3 is 12 residues long. Trimming took off 0 bases at V and 5 bases at J, with 5 bases between the two ends. Germline V gene sequence: CDR1 SGHRS, CDR2 YFSETQ. This clone has more than one count but fewer than ten. In the study's own analysis: Reference gene primer amplification yielded estimated nucleated cell counts. Only in-frame clones appear in the TCRdb table, and some are missing; sequencing was by immunoSEQ multiplex PCR. The V and J calls and clone size come from that table; D and trimming were worked out from the DNA. The table lists about 64,000 clones, roughly 82% of them singletons. The TCR sequence derives from a human donor in a cohort sampled during active COVID-19. The V gene is TRBV5-1, the J gene TRBJ2-5; D is unclear. The sequencing input was peripheral blood. The CDR3 loop is CASSLAMETQYF. The DNA for the CDR3 is TGCGCCAGCAGCTTGGCCATGGAGACCCAGTACTTC.